Sequencing of this T cell receptor (beta chain) was carried out in a study of T cells in Graves' hyperthyroidism and ophthalmopathy. Patients counted as stable if ophthalmopathy did not develop within 18 months. Each diagnosis was grounded in clinical symptoms, serum thyroxine and TRAb, thyroid ultrasound, and orbital computed tomography. Concerning this clonotype itself: The antigen remains unidentified.

What was amplified from RNA transcripts were TCR beta CDR3 regions. Using the HTBI primer set, a first-round RT-PCR was run on the TCR CDR3. TCRdb re-derived calls from the multiplex PCR reads in MiXCR, one entry per CDR3 protein. The table lists around 200,000 distinct CDR3 sequences, around 19% of them singletons. Study-wide results and caveats: The model identified upcoming ophthalmopathy a median approximately six months ahead of onset. The majority of expanded thyroid clonotypes above 0.001 also appeared in blood.

CDR1 and CDR2 (germline): MDHEN, SYDVKM. The V end lost 2 bases, the J end lost 0 bases, and 13 bases lay between the germline ends. The CDR3 contains 16 residues. The chain employs TRBV28 and TRBJ1-2, with D possibly matching TRBD1 (6 bases). This sequence originates from a man in his forties with Graves' hyperthyroidism. Sequenced material: blood. The CDR3 here is CASSLGGVLANYGYTF. The CDR3 region has the DNA TGTGCCAGCAGTTTAGGGGGCGTACTAGCTAACTATGGCTACACCTTC.